This is a list of T cell receptor beta chains from one sample in a study of blood T cell repertoires in COVID-19. Profiled with immunoSEQ multiplex PCR; TCRdb holds only in-frame clones, not every one. The sample has roughly 16,000 clones, 85% to 90% seen once. Sequencing was carried out using peripheral blood. Receptors originate from an elderly woman with COVID-19, enrolled during active disease. CDR3s leave out the opening cysteine and the closing phenylalanine or tryptophan.

>TRBV6-5
ASMRQMNTEAF
>TRBV7-3
ASSLTGPYSSYNEQF
>TRBV19
ATHTTGGVEAF
>TRBV5-5
ASSLREYRGYNSPLH
>TRBV7-2
ASSLWGGRNTGELF
>TRBV27
ASSSNSGGSTYEQY
>TRBV27
ASSPGTGSRGYT
>TRBV6-2/TRBV6-3
ASSYSRGRDEQY
>TRBV6-6
ASRGPASAYEQY
>TRBV15
ATSTAGPSSDEQF
>TRBV18
ASSPPQRGVSNEQF
>TRBV7-9
ASSLNRGDYGYT
>TRBV5-4
ASSLDQSGGYEQY
>TRBV7-8
ASSLAGSEEYGYT
>TRBV14
ASSQDLAGGSFKQY
>TRBV5-5
ASSRDTGVGGYT
>TRBV2
ASSGTGGPHQPQH
>TRBV24-1
ATSAPVAREDTYNEQF
>TRBV5-1
ASSLDLNQETQY
>TRBV27
ASSPHSLGLGGYT
>TRBV11-2
ASSFRGTGELF
>TRBV20-1
SASQGADSPQPQH
>TRBV7-9
ASTFLLAGAYEQY
>TRBV24-1
ATSDPGQGQETQY
>TRBV18
ASSLTPGTGADSGNTIY
>TRBV28
ASSLFAGSTDTQY
>TRBV25-1
ASSDLGDRGQVQY
>TRBV21-1
ASSKTASGRGYNEQF
>TRBV3-1/TRBV3-2
ASSPRESYGYT
>TRBV27
ASREGGLGTSGSYEQF
>TRBV6-5
ASTYQETQY
>TRBV28
ASSFTGGNQPQH
>TRBV18
ASSRETGNTIY
>TRBV24-1
ATSALAGGPNEQF
>TRBV6-5
ASSTGALAAF
>TRBV19
ASSIDGSGQPQH
>TRBV6-2/TRBV6-3
ASSYIPGGTLRGSYEQY
>TRBV7-6
ASSPRGTLAGGGETQY
>TRBV15
ATSSGQGSGYSNQPQH
>TRBV10-1
ASSEPSGHTTSYEQY
>TRBV23-1
ASSQSRYLANYGYT
>TRBV2
ASTSSLAGDNEQF
>TRBV7-2
ASSTHRAHN
>TRBV6-5
ASSYSGTGGYEQY
>TRBV7-2
ASSLSLGSSYNEQF
>TRBV5-1
ASRGAGGLNTEAF
>TRBV28
ASSSVGGIPGEQY
>TRBV3-1/TRBV3-2
ASSQGQAREPQH
>TRBV11-2
ASSLASGGFNYGYT
>TRBV7-2
ASSPPGQGSYEQY
>TRBV5-1
ASSFGTDTDTQY